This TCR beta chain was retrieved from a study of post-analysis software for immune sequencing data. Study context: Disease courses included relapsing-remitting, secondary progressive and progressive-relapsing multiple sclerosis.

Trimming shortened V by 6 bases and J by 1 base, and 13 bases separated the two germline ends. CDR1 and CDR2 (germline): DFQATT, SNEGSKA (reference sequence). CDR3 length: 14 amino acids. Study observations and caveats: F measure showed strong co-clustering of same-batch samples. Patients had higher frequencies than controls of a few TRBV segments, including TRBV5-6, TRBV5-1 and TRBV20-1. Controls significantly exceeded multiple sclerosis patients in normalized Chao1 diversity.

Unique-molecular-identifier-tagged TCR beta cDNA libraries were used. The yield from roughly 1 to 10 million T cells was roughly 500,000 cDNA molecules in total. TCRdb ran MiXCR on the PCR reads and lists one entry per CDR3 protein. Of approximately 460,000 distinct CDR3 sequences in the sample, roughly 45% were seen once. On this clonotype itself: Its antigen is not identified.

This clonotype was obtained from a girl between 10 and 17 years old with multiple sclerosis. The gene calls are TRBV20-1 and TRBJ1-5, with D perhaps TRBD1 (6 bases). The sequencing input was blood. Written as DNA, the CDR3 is TGCAGTGCCACCACAGGGATGAGCAATCAGCCCCAGCATTTT. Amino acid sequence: CSATTGMSNQPQHF.